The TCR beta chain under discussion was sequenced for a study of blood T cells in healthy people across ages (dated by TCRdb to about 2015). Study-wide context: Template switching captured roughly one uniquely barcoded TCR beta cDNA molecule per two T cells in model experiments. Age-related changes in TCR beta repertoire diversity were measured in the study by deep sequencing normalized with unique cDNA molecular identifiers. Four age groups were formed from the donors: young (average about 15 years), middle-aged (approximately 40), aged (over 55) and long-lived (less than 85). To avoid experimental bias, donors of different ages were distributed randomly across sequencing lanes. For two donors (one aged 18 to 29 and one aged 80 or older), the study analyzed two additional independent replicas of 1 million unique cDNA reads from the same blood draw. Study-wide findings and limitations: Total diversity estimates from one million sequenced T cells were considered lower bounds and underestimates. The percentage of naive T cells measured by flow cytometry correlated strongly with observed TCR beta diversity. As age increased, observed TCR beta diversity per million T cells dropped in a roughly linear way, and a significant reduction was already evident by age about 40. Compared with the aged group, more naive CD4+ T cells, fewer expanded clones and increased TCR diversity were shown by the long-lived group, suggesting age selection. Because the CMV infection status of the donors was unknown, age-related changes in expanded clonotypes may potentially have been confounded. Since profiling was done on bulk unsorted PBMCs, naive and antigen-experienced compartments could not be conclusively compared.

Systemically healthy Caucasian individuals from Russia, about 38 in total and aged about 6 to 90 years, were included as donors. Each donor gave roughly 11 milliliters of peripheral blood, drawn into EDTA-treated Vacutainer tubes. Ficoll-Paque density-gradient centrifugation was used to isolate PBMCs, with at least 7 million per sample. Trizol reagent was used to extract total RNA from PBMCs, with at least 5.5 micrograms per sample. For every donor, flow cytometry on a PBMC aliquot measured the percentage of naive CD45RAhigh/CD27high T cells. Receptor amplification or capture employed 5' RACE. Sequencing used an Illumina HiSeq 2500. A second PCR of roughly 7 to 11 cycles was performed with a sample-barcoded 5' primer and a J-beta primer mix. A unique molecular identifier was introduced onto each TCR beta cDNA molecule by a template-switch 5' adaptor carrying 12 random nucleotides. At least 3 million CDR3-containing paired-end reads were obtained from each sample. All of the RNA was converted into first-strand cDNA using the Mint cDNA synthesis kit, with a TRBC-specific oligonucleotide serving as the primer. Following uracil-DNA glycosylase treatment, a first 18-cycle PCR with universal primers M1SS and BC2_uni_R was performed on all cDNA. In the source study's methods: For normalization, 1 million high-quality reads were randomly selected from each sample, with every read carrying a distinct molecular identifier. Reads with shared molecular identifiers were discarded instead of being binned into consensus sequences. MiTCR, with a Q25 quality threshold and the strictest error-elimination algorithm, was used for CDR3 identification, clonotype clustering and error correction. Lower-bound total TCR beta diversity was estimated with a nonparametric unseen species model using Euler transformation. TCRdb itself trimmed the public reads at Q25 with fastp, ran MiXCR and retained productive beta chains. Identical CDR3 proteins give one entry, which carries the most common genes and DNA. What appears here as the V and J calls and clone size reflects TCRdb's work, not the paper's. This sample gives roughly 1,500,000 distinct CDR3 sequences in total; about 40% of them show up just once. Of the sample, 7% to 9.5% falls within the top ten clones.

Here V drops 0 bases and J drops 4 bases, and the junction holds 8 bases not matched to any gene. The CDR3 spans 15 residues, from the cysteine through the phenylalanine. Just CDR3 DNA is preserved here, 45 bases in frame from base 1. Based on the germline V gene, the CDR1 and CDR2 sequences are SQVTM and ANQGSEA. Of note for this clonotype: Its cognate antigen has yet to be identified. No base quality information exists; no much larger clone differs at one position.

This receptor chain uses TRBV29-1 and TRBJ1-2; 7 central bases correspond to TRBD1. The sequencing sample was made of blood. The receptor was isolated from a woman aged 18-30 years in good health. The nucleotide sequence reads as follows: TGCAGCGTTGAAGAACGGGACAGACCATTCTATGGCTACACCTTC. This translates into CSVEERDRPFYGYTF.